The 16 T cell receptor beta chains reported below all come from one sample, sequenced in a study of T cell repertoires in cytomegalovirus infection (dated by TCRdb to about 2019). This sample was sequenced with an Illumina HiSeq 1500. TCRdb ran its own pipeline on the public reads, namely fastp trimming at Q25 and MiXCR clone calling, and kept in-frame beta chains. Each record represents a unique CDR3 protein, reported with the most common genes and DNA among its rows. Present in this sample are 600,000 to 800,000 distinct CDR3 sequences, 20% to 25% of which were seen just once. Roughly 8% of the sample is in the top ten clones. Material: CD8+ T cells from PBMCs. The receptors shown here come from a human donor in good health (CMV status not recorded). Some clones in this sample may be carry-over from other donors' samples.

The chain recombines TRBV29-1 with TRBJ2-3; 7 bases match TRBD1. The V segment lost 7 bases and the J segment 4 bases; nucleotides outside the gene matches: 14. Germline lookup yields CDR1 SQVTM and CDR2 ANQGSEA. This CDR3 is built from 15 residues. The CDR3 reads CSGGQMSVAPDTQYF. The CDR3 DNA follows: TGCAGCGGGGGACAGATGTCGGTAGCGCCAGATACGCAGTATTTT.

This clonotype was seen many times. The chain combines TRBV7-2 with TRBJ2-5, with D possibly being TRBD1 or TRBD2 (5 bases each). The length of the CDR3 is 13 residues. Germline loops: CDR1 SGHTA, CDR2 FQGNSA. V was shortened by 4 bases and J by 5 bases, with 11 bases between the two germline ends. For the CDR3, the DNA is TGTGCCAGCAGCTACGGGACCCTGGAGACCCAGTACTTC. Its protein product is CASSYGTLETQYF.

This chain connects TRBV20-1 to TRBJ2-7, with a tentative D call TRBD1 (6 bases). This CDR3 has 12 residues. CDR1 and CDR2 (germline): DFQATT, SNEGSKA (reference sequence). Trimming took off 6 bases at V and 3 bases at J, with 12 bases between the two ends. CDR3 residues: CSARTVLYEQYF. As DNA, the CDR3 is TGCAGTGCGCGGACAGTTCTCTACGAGCAGTACTTC.

The gene calls are TRBV6-1 and TRBJ2-7, with D perhaps TRBD1 (6 bases). Germline V CDR1 and CDR2: MNHNS, SASEGT. The CDR3 totals 17 residues. Trimming took off 5 bases at V and 6 bases at J, with 26 bases between the two ends. The CDR3: CASSTPSDSPPRSEQYF. The DNA of the CDR3 is TGTGCCAGCAGTACCCCCTCGGACAGTCCCCCACGCTCCGAGCAGTACTTC.

CDR3 protein: CASSPMADRLNTEAFF. CDR3 nucleotides: TGTGCCAGCAGTCCCATGGCGGACAGACTGAACACTGAAGCTTTCTTT. This chain connects TRBV27 to TRBJ1-1, with D tentatively TRBD1 (6 bases). V lost 5 bases and J 0 bases, leaving 16 bases between the germline ends. The CDR3 extends over 16 amino acids. In germline, CDR1 is MNHEY, CDR2 SMNVEV (reference sequence).

This clonotype turned up a few times. This sequence joins TRBV12-5 and TRBJ2-1; possible D gene TRBD2, 6 bases. The germline V gene encodes CDR1 LGHNT and CDR2 FRNRAP. The CDR3 is 14 residues long. The ends were cut back, 7 bases at V and 9 bases at J, with 19 bases in the middle. CDR3 protein: CASDGPHGSGEQFF. CDR3 nucleotides: TGTGCTAGTGATGGACCTCACGGTAGCGGTGAGCAGTTCTTC.

V usage is TRBV2 and J usage is TRBJ2-3; D possibly uses TRBD1 or TRBD2 (7 bases each). V was cut by 6 bases and J by 3 bases, with 16 bases left in between. Germline values: CDR1 SNHLY, CDR2 FYNNEI. The CDR3 runs 15 residues. In DNA form, the CDR3 reads TGTGCCAGCAGCGCGCAGGGGGGGAGGACAGATACGCAGTATTTT. Amino acid sequence: CASSAQGGRTDTQYF.

The chain employs TRBV28 and TRBJ2-3, with D perhaps TRBD1 (5 bases). The CDR3 has 14 amino acids. The germline CDR1 and CDR2 sequences are MDHEN and SYDVKM. V was clipped by 5 bases and J by 2 bases, with 11 bases between them. The CDR3 sequence: CASSPRGITDTQYF. The CDR3 DNA reads as TGTGCCAGCAGTCCTAGGGGAATCACAGATACGCAGTATTTT.

This clonotype was seen ten or more times. V gene TRBV7-8 combines with J gene TRBJ2-7; 8 bases align to TRBD1. CDR3 length: 15 amino acids. V lost 1 base and J lost 3; bases outside the gene matches: 5. CDR1 is SGHVS and CDR2 is FQNEAQ in the germline V gene. CDR3 DNA: TGTGCCAGCAGCTTAGAGCAGGGGGCGTTCTACGAGCAGTACTTC. It encodes CASSLEQGAFYEQYF.

In DNA form, the CDR3 reads TGTGCCAGCAGCCCGGACAGGGGGCTTCGGGATGAGCAGTTCTTC. It yields the protein CASSPDRGLRDEQFF. This chain uses TRBV27 with TRBJ2-1, with 11 bases identical to TRBD1. Germline V gene data show CDR1 as MNHEY and CDR2 as SMNVEV (reference sequence). CDR3 length: 15 amino acids. V was pared by 6 bases and J by 8 bases, with 9 bases of the junction left unmatched.

The chain recombines TRBV12-3 or TRBV12-4 with TRBJ2-5; D ambiguous. V shed 3 bases and J shed 3 bases, with 8 bases lying between them. This CDR3 comprises 13 residues. CDR3 region: CASSLAAKETQYF. The CDR3 DNA reads as TGTGCCAGCAGTTTGGCGGCTAAAGAGACCCAGTACTTC.

The rearrangement uses TRBV4-3 and TRBJ1-5, with D unresolved. Germline CDR1 reads LGHNA; CDR2 reads YSLEER. V was trimmed by 0 bases and J by 3 bases, leaving 18 bases between them. The CDR3 is 18 residues long. Written as DNA, the CDR3 is TGCGCCAGCAGCCAAGAACGGGTCGGTTCCGGCCTCAATCAGCCCCAGCATTTT. Its protein is CASSQERVGSGLNQPQHF.

This clonotype was observed a few times. V and J are TRBV27 and TRBJ2-2, with 9 bases matching TRBD1. The CDR3 extends over 16 amino acids. V gave up 3 bases and J gave up 4 bases; unmatched junction bases: 6. Germline CDR1 is MNHEY and CDR2 is SMNVEV (reference sequence). As DNA, the CDR3 is TGTGCCAGCAGTTTTGACAGGGGGACTATCACCGGGGAGCTGTTTTTT. Translated, it gives CASSFDRGTITGELFF.

The sample holds many counts of this clonotype. The CDR3, as DNA: TGTGCCAGCAGCTTAGCGGGCGGACTCCCCACAGAGACCCAGTACTTC. This codes for CASSLAGGLPTETQYF. The chain combines TRBV7-6 with TRBJ2-5; tentatively, D is TRBD2 (5 bases). This CDR3 region has 16 residues. Between the trimmed V and J ends, which lost 0 bases and 4 bases, there was a span of 15 bases. The V gene's germline CDR1 is SGHVS and CDR2 FNYEAQ.

This clonotype turned up a few times. The rearrangement uses TRBV4-2 and TRBJ2-3; 7 nucleotides line up with TRBD2. V shed 0 bases, J shed 2 bases, and the junction held 2 bases outside the gene matches. The V gene's germline CDR1 is LGHNA and CDR2 YNFKEQ. This CDR3 has 15 amino acids. This chain's CDR3 is CASSQEAGDTDTQYF. In nucleotides, the CDR3 is TGTGCCAGCAGCCAAGAGGCGGGGGACACAGATACGCAGTATTTT.

The chain has TRBV20-1 and TRBJ2-1; 7 nucleotides line up with TRBD2. Germline lookup yields CDR1 DFQATT and CDR2 SNEGSKA (reference sequence). J gave up 3 bases and V 1 base, and 9 bases lay outside the gene matches. The CDR3 covers 16 residues. This CDR3 is CSARAEIERGYNEQFF. CDR3 coding DNA: TGCAGTGCTAGAGCTGAAATTGAGCGGGGCTACAATGAGCAGTTCTTC.